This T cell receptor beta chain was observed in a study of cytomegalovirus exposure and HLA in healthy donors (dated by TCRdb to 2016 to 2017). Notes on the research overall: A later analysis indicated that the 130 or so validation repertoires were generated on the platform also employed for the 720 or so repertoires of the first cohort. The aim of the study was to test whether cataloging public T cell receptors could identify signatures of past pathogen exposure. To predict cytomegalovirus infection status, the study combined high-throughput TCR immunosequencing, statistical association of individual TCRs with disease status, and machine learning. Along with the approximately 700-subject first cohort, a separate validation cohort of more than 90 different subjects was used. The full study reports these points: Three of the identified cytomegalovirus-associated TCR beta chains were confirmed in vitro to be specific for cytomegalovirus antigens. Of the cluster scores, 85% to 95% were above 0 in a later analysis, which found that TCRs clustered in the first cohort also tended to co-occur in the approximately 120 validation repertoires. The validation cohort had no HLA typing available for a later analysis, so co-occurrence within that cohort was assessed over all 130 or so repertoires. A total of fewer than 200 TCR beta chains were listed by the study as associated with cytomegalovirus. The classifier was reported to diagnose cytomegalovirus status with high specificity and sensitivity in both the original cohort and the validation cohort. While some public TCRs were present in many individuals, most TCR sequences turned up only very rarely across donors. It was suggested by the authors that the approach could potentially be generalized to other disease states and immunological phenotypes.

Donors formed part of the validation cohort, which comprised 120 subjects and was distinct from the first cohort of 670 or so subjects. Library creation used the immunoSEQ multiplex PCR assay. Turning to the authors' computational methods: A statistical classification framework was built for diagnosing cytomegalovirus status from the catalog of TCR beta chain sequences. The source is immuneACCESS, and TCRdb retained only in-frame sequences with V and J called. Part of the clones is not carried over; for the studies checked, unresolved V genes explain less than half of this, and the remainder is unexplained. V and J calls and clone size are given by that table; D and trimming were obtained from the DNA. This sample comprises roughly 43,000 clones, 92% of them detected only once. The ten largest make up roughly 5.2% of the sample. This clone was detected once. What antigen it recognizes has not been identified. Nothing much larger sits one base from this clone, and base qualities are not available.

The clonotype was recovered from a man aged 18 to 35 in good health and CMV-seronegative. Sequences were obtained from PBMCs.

The sequence in DNA is TGTGCCAGCAGCGCTGCGGGAGGAGGGCGAGAGACCCAGTACTTC. Its product reads: CASSAAGGGRETQYF. The chain joins TRBV5-4 to TRBJ2-5; 8 middle bases align to TRBD2. The germline V end is reduced by 4 bases and the J end by 4 bases; junction bases left unmatched: 9. CDR1 is given as SGHNT and CDR2 as YYREEE, both from the germline V gene (reference sequence). The CDR3 covers 15 residues, taking in both the cysteine and the phenylalanine. Just CDR3 DNA is preserved here, 45 bases in frame from base 1.